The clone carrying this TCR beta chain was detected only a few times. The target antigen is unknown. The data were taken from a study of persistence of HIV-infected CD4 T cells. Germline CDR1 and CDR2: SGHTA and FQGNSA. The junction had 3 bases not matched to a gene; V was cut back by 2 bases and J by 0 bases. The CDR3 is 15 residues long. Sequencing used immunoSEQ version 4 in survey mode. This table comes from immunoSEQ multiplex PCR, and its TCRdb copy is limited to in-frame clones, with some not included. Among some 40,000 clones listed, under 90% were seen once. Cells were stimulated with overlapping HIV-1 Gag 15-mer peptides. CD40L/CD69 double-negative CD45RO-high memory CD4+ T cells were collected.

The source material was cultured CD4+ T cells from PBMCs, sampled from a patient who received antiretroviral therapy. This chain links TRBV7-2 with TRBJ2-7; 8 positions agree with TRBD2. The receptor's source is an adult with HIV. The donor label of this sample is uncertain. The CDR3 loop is CASSLLAGSSYEQYF. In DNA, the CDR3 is TGTGCCAGCAGCTTACTAGCGGGTAGCTCCTACGAGCAGTACTTC.